Below, one T cell receptor (beta chain) is given with its context. Its antigen remains undetermined. Within one base of it there is no much larger clone, and no base qualities were kept. The junction shows trimming of 2 bases on V and 0 bases on J, plus 13 bases between the germline ends. The CDR3 has 17 amino acids, counting the end cysteine and phenylalanine. Solely the CDR3 DNA is kept, with 51 bases framed from the first base. The germline V gene (reference sequence) specifies LNHDA as CDR1 and SQIVND as CDR2. TCR beta chain CDR3 regions were sequenced from genomic DNA using the immunoSEQ assay. Rearranged VDJ segments were amplified with primers that anneal to V and J segments. The authors processed their data as follows. The ImmunoSeq Analyzer software was used to compute clonality and richness metrics. Fisher's exact test, supplemented by a beta-binomial method for added stringency, was applied to identify differentially abundant clones between regions. Here the immuneACCESS table is served through TCRdb, limited to in-frame sequences with V and J called. Missing clones are a known gap in these copies; in checked studies unresolved V genes cover under half, and the rest lacks a known reason. V and J calls and clone size are those listed in that table; D and trimming were worked out from the DNA. Counted in this sample were around 2,900 clones; 65% to 75% of them appeared once. 45% of the sample is taken by the ten largest.

The data belong to a study of intratumoral heterogeneity in liver cancer. At the level of the whole study: In the full approximately 15-patient cohort, the median age was around 59 years and the majority of patients were male. To examine intratumor heterogeneity, the study integrated RNA-seq, DNA sequencing, TCR-seq and SNP array data obtained from multiple regions of hepatocellular carcinoma specimens. A total of approximately 69 multiregional samples from about 15 HCC patients, consisting of roughly 53 tumoral and some 20 adjacent nontumoral regions, were included in the overall cohort.

The full study reports these points: According to the report, TCR sequencing confirmed the RNA-seq-based estimates of regional differences in tumor-infiltrating lymphocyte burden. Limitations acknowledged by the authors included a relatively low number of patients and under-sampled representation of tumor-infiltrating lymphocytes. In each sequenced patient, significantly more unique T-cell clonal expansions were found in tumor region a than in region b. Within each sequenced patient, no significant difference in overall T cell clonality was found between tumor regions.

The H label marked samples taken from distinct, geographically separated regions of the hepatocellular carcinoma nodule. All patients had early-stage hepatocellular carcinoma and received no therapy before surgical resection. None of the sampled areas showed macroscopic evidence of necrosis or hemorrhage. TCR sequencing (ImmunoSeq) was performed on multiple regions from a couple of patients. Each frozen resection tissue sample was taken at least 1 cm away from every other sample. The DNeasy blood and tissue kit was used to extract genomic DNA from bulk tissue. This material consisted of tumor tissue, taken before any cancer treatment. The sequence derives from an older woman with hepatocellular carcinoma. This chain is built from TRBV19 and TRBJ2-2; the D gene is perhaps TRBD2, on 5 matching bases. The bases are TGTGCCAGTAGTATACCTAAAGGAGCGGCGAACACCGGGGAGCTGTTTTTT. Its product reads: CASSIPKGAANTGELFF.